Listed here are 3 T cell receptor beta chains from one sample, sequenced in a study of cytomegalovirus exposure and HLA in healthy donors. The PCR made use of 60 Vbeta and 13 Jbeta primers. Method: immunoSEQ multiplex PCR; TCRdb's copy keeps in-frame clones and lacks some. The sample has around 64,000 clones, 75% to 90% seen once. The sample consisted of PBMCs. These receptors were obtained from a woman in her thirties in good health and CMV-seropositive.

The chain recombines TRBV5-1 with TRBJ2-7; maybe TRBD2 (5 bases). From germline, CDR1 is SGHRS and CDR2 YFSETQ. The CDR3 covers 15 residues. Trimming took off 1 base at V and 3 bases at J, with 14 bases between the two ends. The CDR3 spells CASSLNPAESYEQYF. In DNA, the CDR3 is TGCGCCAGCAGCTTGAATCCAGCGGAAAGCTACGAGCAGTACTTC.

V and J are TRBV7-6 and TRBJ2-1; TRBD2 agrees at 14 bases. CDR1 SGHVS and CDR2 FNYEAQ come from the germline V gene. V shed 4 bases and J 12 bases; nucleotides not matched to a gene: 5. This CDR3 is 14 amino acids long. CDR3 protein: CASSSGLAGVSQFF. The CDR3 region has the DNA TGTGCCAGCAGCTCGGGACTAGCGGGAGTGTCGCAGTTCTTC.

The J gene is TRBJ2-4, the V gene TRBV5-5; 11 bases line up with TRBD1. In germline, CDR1 is SGHKS, CDR2 YYEKEE (reference sequence). V was pared by 4 bases and J by 0 bases, with 12 bases of the junction left unmatched. The CDR3 sequence is 19 residues long. CDR3 protein: CASSPRTGGHSLAKNIQYF. The CDR3 bases are TGTGCCAGCAGCCCTAGGACAGGGGGCCACTCGCTAGCCAAAAACATTCAGTACTTC.